Shown below are 8 T cell receptor beta chains from a single sample sequenced in a study of lymphopenia after photon versus proton radiotherapy. The assay was immunoSEQ multiplex PCR, and TCRdb's table has in-frame clones only and misses some. The sample has roughly 61,000 clones; around 90% are singletons. This specimen was peripheral blood, taken from a patient treated with proton-based radiotherapy. Every receptor here comes from a man older than 75 with esophageal cancer.

The CDR3 DNA reads TGTGCCAGCAGCTTACGGCTCGATGGATACAATGAGCAGTTCTTC. It specifies CASSLRLDGYNEQFF. The chain combines TRBV7-2 with TRBJ2-1, with D uncertain. This CDR3 is 15 amino acids long. In germline, CDR1 is SGHTA, CDR2 FQGNSA. V shed 2 bases and J shed 4 bases, with 12 bases lying between them. Full variable domain (missing parts from reference TRBV7-2 and TRBJ2-1): GAGVSQSPSNKVTEKGKDVELRCDPISGHTALYWYRQSLGQGLEFLIYFQGNSAPDKSGLPSDRFSAERTGGSVSTLTIQRTQQEDSAVYLCASSLRLDGYNEQFFGPGTRLTVL.

The chain carries TRBV7-5 and TRBJ2-5; the table's D call of TRBD2 was not tested on the DNA. TRBV7-5 is a pseudogene segment. The CDR3 spans 16 residues. CDR3 nucleotide sequence: TGTGCCAGAAGCCGCCCGGGGCCGGGGGACCAAGAGACCCAGTACTTC. Translating it yields CARSRPGPGDQETQYF.

The genes are TRBV6-1 and TRBJ2-5; tentative D call: TRBD1 (7 bases). The CDR3 has 14 amino acids. Germline-derived CDR1 and CDR2 are MNHNS and SASEGT. With 10 bases removed from V and 2 bases from J, the gap between germline ends came to 17 bases. The CDR3 loop reads CATGGWQGQETQYF. CDR3 DNA sequence: TGTGCCACAGGGGGGTGGCAGGGTCAAGAGACCCAGTACTTC.

This clone was seen a handful of times. This sequence joins TRBV7-2 and TRBJ2-5, with D tentatively TRBD2 (7 bases). CDR1 and CDR2 from the germline V gene are SGHTA and FQGNSA. The CDR3 is 15 residues long. The V and J ends lost 6 bases and 5 bases respectively, with 19 bases between them. The CDR3 loop is CASRKDGGHWETQYF. The CDR3 DNA is TGTGCCAGCAGAAAAGACGGGGGGCATTGGGAGACCCAGTACTTC.

The chain uses TRBV7-2 and TRBJ1-1; tentative D call: TRBD1 (5 bases). The CDR3 sequence is 14 residues long. V was cut by 5 bases and J by 1 base, with 11 bases left in between. Germline V gene data show CDR1 as SGHTA and CDR2 as FQGNSA. Here the CDR3 reads CASSPQGANTEAFF. CDR3 in DNA: TGTGCCAGCAGCCCCCAGGGCGCGAACACTGAAGCTTTCTTT.

The V and J genes are TRBV7-2 and TRBJ1-4; D not resolved. This CDR3 comprises 14 residues. The V gene lost 1 base and the J gene lost 2 bases, with 5 bases spanning the gap. Per germline, CDR1 SGHTA and CDR2 FQGNSA. The CDR3, as DNA: TGTGCCAGCAGCTTAGTTGGTACTAATGAAAAACTGTTTTTT. It specifies CASSLVGTNEKLFF.

V is TRBV18 and J is TRBJ1-5; TRBD1 matches 7 bases. Trimming took 3 bases from V and 0 from J; bases not matched to a gene: 2. The CDR3 sequence is 15 residues long. CDR1 and CDR2 (germline): KGHSH, LQKENI. The CDR3 loop is CASSPRGNSNQPQHF. In DNA form, the CDR3 reads TGTGCCAGCTCACCCAGGGGGAATAGCAATCAGCCCCAGCATTTT.

This clone has a single count. V and J are TRBV9 and TRBJ2-3; D uncertain. V was trimmed by 0 bases and J by 2 bases, leaving 7 bases between them. From germline, CDR1 is SGDLS and CDR2 YYNGEE. The CDR3 length is 14 residues. The chain's CDR3 is CASSVGSYTDTQYF. CDR3 bases: TGTGCCAGCAGCGTAGGTAGCTACACAGATACGCAGTATTTT.